These 22 T cell receptor beta chains originate from one sample sequenced in a study of T cells in women clearing cervical HPV infection. TCRdb's copy holds only in-frame clones and misses some; the assay was immunoSEQ multiplex PCR. The sample table includes some 40,000 clones. Source material: blood buffy coat. The receptor source for this set is a woman aged 18 to 75 with a cervical HPV16 infection that either progressed to CIN3+ or cleared (not recorded which).

On this clone: Coverage ceases 3 residues before the CDR3 finishes, and the germline J gene fills in the end. The V gene is TRBV7-9, the J gene TRBJ2-7, with 8 bases identical to TRBD1. The junction had 10 bases not matched to a gene; V was cut back by 4 bases and J by 5 bases. This CDR3 spans 15 amino acids. Germline V gene data show CDR1 as SEHNR and CDR2 as FQNEAQ (reference sequence). The CDR3 bases that were read are TGTGCCAGCAGCTCCGGGACAGGTGAATTGAACGAG. This translates into CASSSGTGELNE. The full CDR3 reads CASSSGTGELNEQYF.

As to this clone: The read terminates 3 residues ahead of where the CDR3 ends, so the germline J gene completes it. The chain has TRBV29-1 and TRBJ1-2, with TRBD1 matching over 8 bases. Trimming took 0 bases from V and 6 from J; bases not matched to a gene: 6. Germline-derived CDR1 and CDR2 are SQVTM and ANQGSEA. The CDR3 covers 14 residues. CDR3 bases read: TGCAGCGTTGAAGACCCGACAGGGGCAAATGGC. This codes for CSVEDPTGANG. The CDR3, in full, reads CSVEDPTGANGYTF.

Remarks on this clone: The sequenced fragment ends 3 residues before the CDR3 boundary, so the rest is inferred from the germline J gene. The chain has TRBV4-2 and TRBJ2-2; TRBD2 agrees at 8 bases. Germline V CDR1 and CDR2: LGHNA, YNFKEQ. The CDR3 has 17 amino acids. V dropped 4 bases and J dropped 2; count of bases not matched to a gene: 9. The sequenced part of the CDR3 DNA is TGTGCCAGCAGCCCACGGGGGGGGGCGGATAACACCGGGGAG. Its protein is CASSPRGGADNTGE. The CDR3 in its entirety is CASSPRGGADNTGELFF.

About this clone itself: The read comes to an end 3 residues before the CDR3 does, leaving the germline J gene to fill in the end. The chain has TRBV19 and TRBJ2-7; 7 bases are a match to TRBD1. Unmatched junction bases numbered 6, after V lost 6 bases and J lost 4 bases. The germline CDR1 and CDR2 sequences are LNHDA and SQIVND (reference sequence). The CDR3 has 13 residues. CDR3 protein: CASSDRVSYEQYF. Incomplete CDR3 DNA: TGTGCCAGTAGCGACAGGGTGAGTTACGAG.

With regard to this clone: The read gets to within 3 residues of the CDR3 end, and the germline J gene fills in the rest. The chain carries TRBV30 and TRBJ1-1; D possibly corresponds to TRBD1 (5 bases). The V end lost 4 bases, the J end lost 1 base, and 13 bases lay between the germline ends. This CDR3 is built from 14 residues. In germline, CDR1 is GTSNPN, CDR2 SVGIG (reference sequence). CDR3: CAWIRETANTEAFF. CDR3 DNA, as far as it was read: TGTGCCTGGATCCGTGAGACAGCGAACACTGAA.

Points on this clone: The read ends 3 residues shy of where the CDR3 ends; the end is completed using the germline J gene. The J gene is TRBJ1-2, the V gene TRBV30; TRBD1 matches 10 bases. This CDR3 contains 15 residues. V gave up 3 bases and J gave up 2 bases; unmatched junction bases: 6. Germline V CDR1 and CDR2: GTSNPN, SVGIG (reference sequence). The CDR3 here is CAWRTGQGGNYGYTF. The sequenced CDR3 bases are TGTGCCTGGAGGACTGGACAGGGGGGCAACTATGGC.

A word on this clone: The read gets to within 3 residues of the CDR3 end, and the germline J gene fills in the rest. The chain links TRBV2 to TRBJ1-2; D remains unclear. Germline CDR1 reads SNHLY; CDR2 reads FYNNEI. The CDR3 sequence is 13 residues long. Here the CDR3 reads CASIESLSYDYTF. CDR3 DNA (partial): TGTGCCAGCATTGAGTCTCTCTCCTACGAC.

Notes on this clone: The read gets to within 3 residues of the CDR3 end, and the germline J gene fills in the rest. The chain has TRBV11-2 and TRBJ2-3; tentatively, D is TRBD2 (5 bases). CDR1 and CDR2 (germline): SGHAT, FQNNGV. CDR3 length equals 14 residues. V gave up 5 bases and J gave up 4 bases, with 13 bases separating them. This CDR3 reads CASSPDYSPDTQYF. CDR3 DNA (partial): TGTGCCAGCAGCCCCGACTATTCCCCAGATACG.

As for this clone: The read ends 3 residues early relative to the CDR3; the germline J gene fills the gap. The gene calls are TRBV5-1 and TRBJ2-5; D is unclear. Germline CDR1 SGHRS, CDR2 YFSETQ. Trimming removed 0 bases at V and 5 bases at J, with 11 bases between. The CDR3 extends over 14 amino acids. This chain's CDR3 is CASSLEGLAETQYF. The DNA read from the CDR3 is TGCGCCAGCAGCTTGGAAGGGCTGGCGGAGACC.

As for this clone: The CDR3 extends 3 residues past the end of the read, so its final part is completed from the germline J gene. The V call is TRBV6-1, the J call TRBJ1-2; D unresolved. CDR3 length: 12 residues. Germline V lookup: CDR1 MNHNS, CDR2 SASEGT. CDR3 amino acids: CASSEPPADYTF. The covered CDR3 bases are TGTGCCAGCAGTGAACCTCCCGCGGAC.

A remark on this clone: The CDR3 end is not reached by the read, which stops 3 residues before it; the germline J gene fills it in. The genes are TRBV7-9 and TRBJ1-2; 8 bases are a match to TRBD1. CDR3 length equals 14 residues. Unmatched junction bases numbered 7, after V lost 6 bases and J lost 4 bases. Germline V CDR1 and CDR2: SEHNR, FQNEAQ (reference sequence). Incomplete CDR3 DNA: TGTGCCAGCAGTTCAGGGGGCGGATTCTATGGC. Residues: CASSSGGGFYG. The whole CDR3 region reads CASSSGGGFYGYTF. Supplemented by reference TRBV7-9 and TRBJ1-2, the full variable domain reads DTGVSQNPRHKITKRGQNVTFRCDPISEHNRLYWYRQTLGQGPEFLTYFQNEAQLEKSRLLSDRFSAERPKGSFSTLEIQRTEQGDSAMYLCASSSGGGFYGYTFGSGTRLTVV.

On this clone: The CDR3 end lies 3 residues beyond the end of the read and is filled in from the germline J gene. This chain links TRBV6-2 or TRBV6-3 with TRBJ1-1, with a weak D call TRBD1 (6 bases). The CDR3 is made up of 14 amino acids. Germline V gene data show CDR1 as MNHEY and CDR2 as SVGEGT. Trimming stripped 8 bases from V and 0 bases from J, with 13 bases between. The CDR3 loop reads CASRMTGMNTEAFF. The sequenced CDR3 bases are TGTGCCAGCCGAATGACAGGCATGAACACTGAA.

In the case of this clone: At one boundary the junction diverges from the germline segment, which might be a read error. The read terminates 3 residues ahead of where the CDR3 ends, so the germline J gene completes it. At the DNA level, this CDR3 is encoded by other sequences in the same sample as well. The chain has TRBV5-1 and TRBJ1-3; D gene uncertain. Germline V gives CDR1 SGHRS, CDR2 YFSETQ. The CDR3 consists of 15 residues. The sequenced part of the CDR3 DNA is TGCGCCAGCGCCCTCGGGTTATCCTCTGGAAACACA. Protein: CASALGLSSGNT. The CDR3 reads in full as CASALGLSSGNTIYF.

Details on this clone: The read ends 3 residues before the CDR3 terminus; that terminus is restored from the germline J gene. This rearrangement joins TRBV19 to TRBJ2-4; 7 bases are shared with TRBD1. Germline V gene data show CDR1 as LNHDA and CDR2 as SQIVND (reference sequence). CDR3 length: 14 residues. The DNA read from the CDR3 is TGTGCCAGTACAACACACCCGGGACAGCCTATT. Its translation: CASTTHPGQPI. The entire CDR3 protein reads CASTTHPGQPIQYF. Complete variable domain (other parts from reference TRBV19 and TRBJ2-4): DGGITQSPKYLFRKEGQNVTLSCEQNLNHDAMYWYRQDPGQGLRLIYYSQIVNDFQKGDIAEGYSVSREKKESFPLTVTSAQKNPTAFYLCASTTHPGQPIQYFGAGTRLSVL.

Details on this clone: The read ends 3 residues early relative to the CDR3; the germline J gene fills the gap. The rearrangement joins TRBV20-1 to TRBJ2-3, with D perhaps TRBD2 (6 bases). V lost 7 bases and J 1 base, leaving 24 bases between the germline ends. Looked up from germline, CDR1 is DFQATT and CDR2 is SNEGSKA (reference sequence). The CDR3 sequence is 17 residues long. The sequenced CDR3 bases are TGCAGTGTTTACTCCCCGCGGGGCGGGGAGGGCACAGATACG. This encodes CSVYSPRGGEGTDT. The whole CDR3 sequence reads CSVYSPRGGEGTDTQYF.

As for this clone: The DNA ends 3 residues before the CDR3 does, and the rest of the CDR3 is filled in from the germline J gene. This chain links TRBV20-1 with TRBJ1-1; 8 bases match TRBD1. The trim removed 2 bases at V and 6 bases at J, leaving 8 bases unmatched. CDR1 is DFQATT, CDR2 SNEGSKA, per germline (reference sequence). The CDR3 has 14 amino acids. CDR3 loop: CSARPDRGVAEAFF. The sequenced part of the CDR3 DNA is TGCAGTGCTAGACCCGACAGGGGAGTTGCTGAA.

Partial CDR3 DNA: TGTGCCAGTAGTGAGTGGGGGGGCCCAAGGGATACG. Translating gives CASSEWGGPRDT. The CDR3 in its entirety is CASSEWGGPRDTQYF. This rearrangement joins TRBV19 to TRBJ2-3; D possibly corresponds to TRBD2 (7 bases). The read comes to an end 3 residues before the CDR3 does, leaving the germline J gene to fill in the end. Trimming took off 5 bases at V and 6 bases at J, with 18 bases between the two ends. The CDR3 extends over 15 amino acids. The germline V gene has CDR1 LNHDA and CDR2 SQIVND (reference sequence).

Concerning this clone: Read sequence stops 3 residues before the CDR3 end, and the germline J gene provides the missing end. The rearrangement joins TRBV5-6 to TRBJ2-5, with 7 bases identical to TRBD2. The germline V gene encodes CDR1 SGHDT and CDR2 YYEEEE. This CDR3 has 13 amino acids. CDR3 amino acids: CASRRDYTDTQYF. CDR3 DNA (partial): TGTGCCAGCAGACGGGACTACACAGATACC. The variable domain in full, completed from reference TRBV5-6 and TRBJ2-5, reads DAGVTQSPTHLIKTRGQQVTLRCSPKSGHDTVSWYQQALGQGPQFIFQYYEEEERQRGNFPDRFSGHQFPNYSSELNVNALLLGDSALYLCASRRDYTDTQYFGPGTRLLVL.

This clone registers medium-sized (0.01 to 0.1%) by frequency. The read comes to an end 3 residues before the CDR3 does, leaving the germline J gene to fill in the end. The gene calls are TRBV4-1 and TRBJ2-2, with 10 bases matching TRBD1. This CDR3 contains 17 residues. Unmatched junction bases numbered 7, after V lost 1 base and J lost 5 bases. Per the germline V gene, CDR1 is MGHRA and CDR2 is YSYEKL. The sequenced part of the CDR3 DNA is TGCGCCAGCAGCCAAGTAACGGGACAGGGGAGTACCGGGGAG. Translating it yields CASSQVTGQGSTGE. The whole CDR3 region reads CASSQVTGQGSTGELFF.

Details on this clone: The CDR3 extends 3 residues past the end of the read, so its final part is completed from the germline J gene. The chain uses TRBV10-2 and TRBJ2-5; TRBD2 agrees at 8 bases. Per germline, CDR1 WSHSY and CDR2 SAAADI. Trimming cost V 0 bases and J 5 bases; bases outside gene matches: 2. The CDR3 runs 14 residues. CDR3 protein: CASSESSGTETQYF. Incomplete CDR3 DNA: TGCGCCAGCAGTGAGTCTAGCGGGACGGAGACC.

On this clone itself: The read finishes 3 residues shy of the CDR3 end, and the germline J gene is used to complete it. The chain joins TRBV27 to TRBJ2-5; TRBD1 or TRBD2 may be the D gene (5 bases each). The CDR3 is 15 residues long. The germline V and J ends were trimmed by 3 bases and 2 bases, with 13 bases remaining between them. The germline gives CDR1 MNHEY, CDR2 SMNVEV (reference sequence). CDR3 DNA, as far as it was read: TGTGCCAGCAGTTTCCTGGGTGAGGGGCAAGAGACC. It translates to CASSFLGEGQET. The full CDR3 reads CASSFLGEGQETQYF.

The CDR3 DNA, read in part, is TGTGCCAGCGCTGACAGGACTAACTATGGC. Translation: CASADRTNYG. The full CDR3 protein reads CASADRTNYGYTF. V usage is TRBV19 and J usage is TRBJ1-2, with a tentative D call TRBD1 (6 bases). The sequence runs out 3 residues before the end of the CDR3; the remainder is reconstructed from the germline J gene. CDR3 length equals 13 residues. From germline, CDR1 is LNHDA and CDR2 SQIVND (reference sequence). V was pared by 9 bases and J by 0 bases, with 11 bases between.